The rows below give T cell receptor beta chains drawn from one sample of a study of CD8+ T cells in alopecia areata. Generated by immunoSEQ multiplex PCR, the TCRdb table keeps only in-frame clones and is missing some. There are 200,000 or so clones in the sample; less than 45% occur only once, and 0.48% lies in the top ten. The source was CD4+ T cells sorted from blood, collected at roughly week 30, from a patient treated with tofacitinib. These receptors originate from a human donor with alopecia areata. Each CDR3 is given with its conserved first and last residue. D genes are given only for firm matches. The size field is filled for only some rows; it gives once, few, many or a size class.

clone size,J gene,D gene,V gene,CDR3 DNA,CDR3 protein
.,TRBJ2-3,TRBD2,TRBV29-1,TGCAGCGTTGAAGATCGAGTAGCGGGAGGGTCTACAGATACGCAGTATTTT,CSVEDRVAGGSTDTQYF
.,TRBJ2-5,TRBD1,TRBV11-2,TGTGCCAGCAGCAACACCGGGACAGGGGGTTTAGAGACCCAGTACTTC,CASSNTGTGGLETQYF
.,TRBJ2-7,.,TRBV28,TGTGCCAGCCTGGAGAACAGGGCGGTCGACGAGCAGTACTTC,CASLENRAVDEQYF
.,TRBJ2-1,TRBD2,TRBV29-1,TGCAGCGCTGTCCTTACGGGAGGGGCCTACAATGAGCAGTTCTTC,CSAVLTGGAYNEQFF
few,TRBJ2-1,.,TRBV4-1,TGCGCCAGCAGCCAATTTCCGGGGAGCGGCGATGAGCAGTTCTTC,CASSQFPGSGDEQFF
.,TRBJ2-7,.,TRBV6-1,TGTGCCAGCAGCCGTACCCGGGACTACGAGCAGTACTTC,CASSRTRDYEQYF
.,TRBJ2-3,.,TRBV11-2,TGTGCCAGCAGACTCAGCACAGATACGCAGTATTTT,CASRLSTDTQYF
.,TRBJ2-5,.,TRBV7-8,TGTGCCAGCAGCGGGGGCTCTTTTACAGAGACCCAGTACTTC,CASSGGSFTETQYF
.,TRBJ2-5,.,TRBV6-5,TGTGCCAGCGGTAGCGGGGACAGAGGGGCAGAGACCCAGTACTTC,CASGSGDRGAETQYF
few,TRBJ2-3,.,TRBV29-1,TGCAGCGTCCCTGTATGGGTCCAAAACACAGATACGCAGTATTTT,CSVPVWVQNTDTQYF
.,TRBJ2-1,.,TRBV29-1,TGCAGCGGGGCCTACCTCTACAATGAGCAGTTCTTC,CSGAYLYNEQFF
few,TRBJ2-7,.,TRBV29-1,TGCAGCGTTGGGTGGGACTACGAGCAGTACTTC,CSVGWDYEQYF
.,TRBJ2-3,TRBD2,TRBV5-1,TGCGCCAGCAGACAGCGGGGAATCACAGATACGCAGTATTTT,CASRQRGITDTQYF
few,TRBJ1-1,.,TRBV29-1,TGCAGCGTGTCCGACCGGAACACTGAAGCTTTCTTT,CSVSDRNTEAFF
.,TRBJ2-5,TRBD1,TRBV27,TGTGCCAGCAGTTTATCTCTAGGGGGCTACCAAGAGACCCAGTACTTC,CASSLSLGGYQETQYF
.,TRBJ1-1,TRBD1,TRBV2,TGTGCCAGCATCGTACAGGGGGCGTCTGAAGCTTTCTTT,CASIVQGASEAFF
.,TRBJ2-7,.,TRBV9,TGTGCCAGCAGCGTAGAGGCCAGGGGCTACGAGCAGTACTTC,CASSVEARGYEQYF
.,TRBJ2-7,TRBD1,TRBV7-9,TGTGCCAGCAGCTTAGCCGGGACAGTAGCCTACGAGCAGTACTTC,CASSLAGTVAYEQYF
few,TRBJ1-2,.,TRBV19,TGTGCCAGTAGTGCCCAGGGAGCTAACTATGGCTACACCTTC,CASSAQGANYGYTF
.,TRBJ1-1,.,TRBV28,TGTGCCAGCAGTTTAGACACACTGGCAGTAAACACTGAAGCTTTCTTT,CASSLDTLAVNTEAFF
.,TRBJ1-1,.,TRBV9,TGTGCCAGCAGCCCAGGGGCATCAGGTGAAGCTTTCTTT,CASSPGASGEAFF
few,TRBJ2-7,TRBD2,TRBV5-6,TGTGCCAGCAGCTCGAGCGGGACCGGGTGGGAGCAGTACTTC,CASSSSGTGWEQYF
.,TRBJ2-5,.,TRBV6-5,TGTGCCAGCACCCAAGGCGTTGGAGAGACCCAGTACTTC,CASTQGVGETQYF
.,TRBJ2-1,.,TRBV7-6,TGTGCCAGCAGCTCCGGGACCTACTACAATGAGCAGTTCTTC,CASSSGTYYNEQFF
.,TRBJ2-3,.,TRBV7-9,TGTGCCAGCAGCACCCTTGAGGGCGTACCAGATACGCAGTATTTT,CASSTLEGVPDTQYF
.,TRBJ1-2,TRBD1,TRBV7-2,TGTGCCAGCAGCTTAGCCGGAGGGGGCTCTGGCTATGGCTACACCTTC,CASSLAGGGSGYGYTF
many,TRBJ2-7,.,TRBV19,TGTGCCAGTACCCCGGCCCCGAGGACGGGAGAGCAGTACTTC,CASTPAPRTGEQYF
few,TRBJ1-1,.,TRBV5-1,TGCGCCAGCAGCCTTTTCGGGACGGTGAACACTGAAGCTTTCTTT,CASSLFGTVNTEAFF
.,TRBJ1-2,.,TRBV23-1,TGCGCCAGCAGTTATGGACAGAGCTATGGCTACACCTTC,CASSYGQSYGYTF
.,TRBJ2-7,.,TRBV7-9,TGTGCCAGCGGTCTGGTGGATCAATACTACGAGCAGTACTTC,CASGLVDQYYEQYF
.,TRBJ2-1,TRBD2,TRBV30,TGTGCCTGGAGTGTTCTAGCGGGTGAGAATGAGCAGTTCTTC,CAWSVLAGENEQFF
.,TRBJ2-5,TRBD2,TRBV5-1,TGCGCCAGCAGCTTGGCGCTAGCGGGAGGTGGTGAGACCCAGTACTTC,CASSLALAGGGETQYF
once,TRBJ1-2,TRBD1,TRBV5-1,TGCGCCAGCAGCATCCGACCCGGGACAGGGGATGGCTACACCTTC,CASSIRPGTGDGYTF
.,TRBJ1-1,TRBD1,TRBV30,TGTGCCTGGAGTGGGGACAGGGGACTCATGAACACTGAAGCTTTCTTT,CAWSGDRGLMNTEAFF
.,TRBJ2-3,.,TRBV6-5,TGTGCCAGCGGCATTGGGGGAAAAACGCAGTATTTT,CASGIGGKTQYF
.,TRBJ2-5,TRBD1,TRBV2,TGTGCCAGCAGTACCGGACAGGGTCAAGAGACCCAGTACTTC,CASSTGQGQETQYF
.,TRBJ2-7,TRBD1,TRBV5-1,TGCGCCAGCAGCGGAAACCCAGGGGGCGGAAACGAGCAGTACTTC,CASSGNPGGGNEQYF
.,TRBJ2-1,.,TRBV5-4,TGTGCCAGCAGCGATCTAGCGACCAGCTCCTACAATGAGCAGTTCTTC,CASSDLATSSYNEQFF
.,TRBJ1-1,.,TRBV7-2,TGTGCCAGCAGCTTAGAACAGTCAGGTACTGAAGCTTTCTTT,CASSLEQSGTEAFF
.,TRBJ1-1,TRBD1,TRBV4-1,TGCGCCAGCAGCCAAGGACAGGGGGCGCAAATGGACACTGAAGCTTTCTTT,CASSQGQGAQMDTEAFF
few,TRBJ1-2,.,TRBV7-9,TGTGCCAGCAGCTTAGGAGGGTTAAACTATGGCTACACCTTC,CASSLGGLNYGYTF
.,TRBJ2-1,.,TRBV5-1,TGCGCCAGCAGCTTGGCGCTCCTCCAAACCTACAATGAGCAGTTCTTC,CASSLALLQTYNEQFF